Listed below are T cell receptor beta chains from one sample, sequenced in a study of T cells after yellow fever vaccination. TCRdb ran MiXCR on the 5' RACE reads and lists one entry per CDR3 protein. The repertoire consists of around 500,000 distinct CDR3 sequences, with 21% occurring once and the leading ten covering around 17%. Sequenced here: PBMCs, sampled 21 days after the first yellow fever vaccination. These receptors were collected from a man aged 18 to 30 who received the YFV17D yellow fever vaccine. Both conserved end residues are part of each CDR3. The D gene is left open where the match is weak. For some rows the clone size is stated as once, few or many, or as a class when expanded; others skip it.

clone size,D gene,V gene,J gene,CDR3 DNA,CDR3 protein
few,-,TRBV7-2,TRBJ2-7,TGTGCCAGCAGCTTAAGGGGCCGGGCGGAGTGGTACGAGCAGTACTTC,CASSLRGRAEWYEQYF
many,-,TRBV15,TRBJ1-5,TGTGCCACCAGCAGAGATGCGGTATCCCAGCCCCAGCATTTT,CATSRDAVSQPQHF
-,-,TRBV29-1,TRBJ2-2,TGCAGCGTTCACAACACCGGGGAGCTGTTTTTT,CSVHNTGELFF
few,-,TRBV15,TRBJ2-5,TGTGCCACCAGCACTGGGTTGGGAACGGCGGAGACCCAGTACTTC,CATSTGLGTAETQYF
-,-,TRBV3-1,TRBJ2-3,TGTGCCAGTGCAACTAGCCCCACGAGTGATACGCAGTATTTT,CASATSPTSDTQYF
few,-,TRBV29-1,TRBJ2-2,TGCAGCGTTGACGACAGGCGGAACACCGGGGAGCTGTTTTTT,CSVDDRRNTGELFF
-,TRBD1,TRBV27,TRBJ1-1,TGTGCCAGCAGTTTCGGGACAGGGGAAGCTTTCTTT,CASSFGTGEAFF
-,-,TRBV29-1,TRBJ2-7,TGCAGCGTTGTTGACGGGGGATACGAGCAGTACTTC,CSVVDGGYEQYF
few,-,TRBV7-2,TRBJ2-7,TGTGCCAGCAGCCCTGCCAGGGCCCCCTACGAGCAGTACTTC,CASSPARAPYEQYF
-,-,TRBV10-3,TRBJ2-7,TGTGCCATCAGTGAGTCATGGCAGAACTACGAGCAGTACTTC,CAISESWQNYEQYF
-,-,TRBV20-1,TRBJ2-5,TGCAGTGCTTTCGGTGCCCAAGAGACCCAGTACTTC,CSAFGAQETQYF
-,-,TRBV18,TRBJ1-5,TGTGCCAGCTCTTTTTTTCGGTTTGATCAGCCCCAGCATTTT,CASSFFRFDQPQHF
many,-,TRBV5-1,TRBJ2-5,TGTGCCAGCAGCTTGGATGGGGAGACCCAGTACTTC,CASSLDGETQYF
-,TRBD1,TRBV18,TRBJ2-1,TGTGCCAGCTCACCGTCAATGCCGGGACAGGGGATGATCAATGAGCAGTTCTTC,CASSPSMPGQGMINEQFF
-,-,TRBV4-1,TRBJ1-5,TGCGCCAGCAGCCACGGTAGCGGGTCCTATAGCAATCAGCCCCAGCATTTT,CASSHGSGSYSNQPQHF
-,-,TRBV6-1,TRBJ1-1,TGTGCCAGCAGTGAACGCGGGCCTGAAGCTTTCTTT,CASSERGPEAFF
-,-,TRBV7-9,TRBJ2-7,TGTGCCAGCAGCATAGGACACTCTTACGAGCAGTACTTC,CASSIGHSYEQYF
few,-,TRBV11-2,TRBJ2-5,TGTGCCAGCAGCTTCCTAGGGGATCAGTACCAAGAGACCCAGTACTTC,CASSFLGDQYQETQYF
-,TRBD1,TRBV6-1,TRBJ2-7,TGTGCCAGCAGCTTTCAGGGACAGGGGAACTACGAGCAGTACTTC,CASSFQGQGNYEQYF
-,-,TRBV20-1,TRBJ2-5,TGCAGTGCGAATCCCCCGGGGGTGGAGACCCAGTACTTC,CSANPPGVETQYF
few,-,TRBV6-2/TRBV6-3,TRBJ2-2,TGTGCCAGCAGTTATCCAGGGGTTGGCGGGGAGCTGTTTTTT,CASSYPGVGGELFF
-,TRBD1,TRBV3-1,TRBJ1-1,TGTGCCAGCAGCAAGGGACAGGAAGCTTTCTTT,CASSKGQEAFF
-,TRBD2,TRBV29-1,TRBJ2-1,TGCAGCGCCAATCGGGAGCGGGGGTTTAATGAGCAGTTCTTC,CSANRERGFNEQFF
few,TRBD2,TRBV7-9,TRBJ2-7,TGTGCCAGCAGCGCCCGGACTAGCGGGGCTCGCCCCTACGAGCAGTACTTC,CASSARTSGARPYEQYF
few,-,TRBV3-1,TRBJ2-7,TGTGCCAGCAGCCAAGATCCGGCGGGGCGCACCTACGAGCAGTACTTC,CASSQDPAGRTYEQYF
-,-,TRBV7-9,TRBJ1-3,TGTGCCAGCAGCTTAGAGTTTGACACCATATATTTT,CASSLEFDTIYF
-,-,TRBV20-1,TRBJ1-2,TGCAGTGCCCCGCGGGGGACCTATGGCTACACCTTC,CSAPRGTYGYTF
few,TRBD2,TRBV6-2/TRBV6-3,TRBJ2-1,TGTGCCAGCGGGACTAGCTCTATGAATGAGCAGTTCTTC,CASGTSSMNEQFF
few,-,TRBV6-5,TRBJ2-1,TGTGCCAGCAGTTACTCCCTCTCTAGCGTTCGGCAGTTCTTC,CASSYSLSSVRQFF
-,-,TRBV9,TRBJ2-2,TGTGCCAGCAGCGTCGATGTCGGGACCCACACCGGGGAGCTGTTTTTT,CASSVDVGTHTGELFF
-,-,TRBV7-9,TRBJ1-1,TGTGCCAGCAGTAACAGCCCCGTCCCGGCTGAAGCTTTCTTT,CASSNSPVPAEAFF